This T cell receptor beta chain is drawn from a study of cytomegalovirus exposure and HLA in healthy donors. Study-wide results and limits: A few CMV-associated chains were confirmed in vitro to be specific for CMV antigens. Overall, approximately 180 TCR beta chains were annotated as cytomegalovirus-associated.

The table came from immunoSEQ multiplex PCR; TCRdb's copy has only in-frame clones and leaves some out. The repertoire includes roughly 180,000 clones, around nine tenths of them detected once, and approximately 7.7% sits in the top ten. Of note for this clone: Its antigen is currently unknown.

CDR3 length: 12 residues. V was trimmed by 4 bases and J by 3 bases, leaving 7 bases between them. Germline CDR1 reads SGHDT; CDR2 reads YYEEEE. The chain combines TRBV5-6 with TRBJ1-2; no firm D call. The sample taken for sequencing was PBMCs. The sequence derives from a man aged 25-45 years in good health and CMV-seropositive. CDR3: CASSPLDYGYTF. The DNA of the CDR3 is TGTGCCAGCAGCCCGCTGGACTATGGCTACACCTTC.